The 29 T cell receptor beta chains below all came from one sample that was sequenced in a study of regulatory T cells in long-lasting Graves disease. Indicated time point: persistent/refractory GD, antithyroid drugs over 5 years with positive TRAb. Scientists built the TCR library using RNA that was extracted from PBMCs. Assembly of TCR beta libraries relied on iRepertoire HTBI primers together with Arm-PCR of CDR3 regions. TCRdb called the multiplex PCR reads again in MiXCR, with one record for every CDR3 protein. The sample has roughly 400,000 distinct CDR3 sequences, over 20% seen once; the top ten hold around 15%. The sample in question was peripheral blood mononuclear cells (PBMCs), obtained when the disease was refractory, from a patient treated with antithyroid drugs. The source of these receptors is a female donor with Graves disease.

Ten or more counts support this clonotype. J is TRBJ2-7 and V is TRBV7-9; D might be TRBD2 (6 bases). The CDR3 is 14 residues long. With 6 bases removed from V and 6 bases from J, the gap between germline ends came to 18 bases. CDR1 SEHNR and CDR2 FQNEAQ come from the germline V gene (reference sequence). The CDR3 DNA sequence: TGTGCCAGCAGGGGGCCCATGGAGGGCTCCGAGCAGTACTTC. Residues: CASRGPMEGSEQYF.

The chain joins TRBV20-1 to TRBJ2-2, with a weak D call TRBD2 (5 bases). Germline V gene lookup returns CDR1 DFQATT and CDR2 SNEGSKA (reference sequence). The CDR3 has 14 residues. V was clipped by 3 bases and J by 4 bases, with 12 bases between them. The CDR3 reads CSASDEAATGELFF. CDR3 DNA sequence: TGCAGTGCTAGCGACGAAGCGGCCACCGGGGAGCTGTTTTTT.

This clonotype was found a few times. This chain uses TRBV5-1 with TRBJ2-5; D might be TRBD2 (5 bases). Deletions cut 4 bases from V and 5 bases from J, with 18 bases between. From germline, CDR1 is SGHRS and CDR2 YFSETQ. The CDR3 length is 15 residues. CDR3: CASSMTKAAAETQYF. For the CDR3, the DNA is TGCGCCAGCAGCATGACTAAAGCTGCGGCGGAGACCCAGTACTTC.

The rearrangement uses TRBV30 and TRBJ1-5, with D uncertain. Between the trimmed V and J ends, which lost 3 bases and 4 bases, there was a span of 16 bases. The CDR3 has 15 amino acids. Germline loops: CDR1 GTSNPN, CDR2 SVGIG (reference sequence). The chain's CDR3 is CAWSAGSTANQPQHF. The CDR3 nucleotides are TGTGCCTGGAGCGCCGGGAGTACTGCAAATCAGCCCCAGCATTTT.

This clonotype turned up a few times. The CDR3 reads CASSGDRGPGELFF. The DNA of the CDR3 is TGCGCCAGCAGCGGGGACAGGGGCCCCGGGGAGCTGTTTTTT. This chain uses TRBV5-1 with TRBJ2-2; 10 bases align to TRBD1. Germline lookup yields CDR1 SGHRS and CDR2 YFSETQ. This CDR3 has 14 amino acids. With 4 bases clipped from V and 6 bases from J, the junction kept 3 bases outside the gene matches.

This clonotype occurred many times. The chain employs TRBV7-9 and TRBJ2-5, with unresolved D. The CDR3 consists of 13 residues. The V and J ends lost 7 bases and 0 bases respectively, with 9 bases between them. Germline V gene sequence: CDR1 SEHNR, CDR2 FQNEAQ (reference sequence). CDR3 protein: CASIQPNQETQYF. For the CDR3, the DNA is TGTGCCAGCATACAACCGAACCAAGAGACCCAGTACTTC. Looking up the rest from reference TRBV7-9 and TRBJ2-5 gives the full variable domain: DTGVSQNPRHKITKRGQNVTFRCDPISEHNRLYWYRQTLGQGPEFLTYFQNEAQLEKSRLLSDRFSAERPKGSFSTLEIQRTEQGDSAMYLCASIQPNQETQYFGPGTRLLVL.

This clonotype was seen a handful of times. The V gene is TRBV5-4, the J gene TRBJ1-2; TRBD1 matches 7 bases. The CDR3 covers 17 residues. V was clipped by 4 bases and J by 0 bases; unmatched bases: 12. Germline values: CDR1 SGHNT, CDR2 YYREEE (reference sequence). The DNA of the CDR3 is TGTGCCAGCAGCCCCGAGGGACCCGGGACAGCTAACTATGGCTACACCTTC. Protein product: CASSPEGPGTANYGYTF.

A remark on this clonotype: Being one base from a much bigger clone, this may be a read error. This chain links TRBV24-1 with TRBJ1-5; TRBD1 matches at 9 bases. From germline, CDR1 is KGHDR and CDR2 SFDVKD. This CDR3 has 14 amino acids. CDR3 region: CTTSGTGGDQPQHF. CDR3 coding DNA: TGTACCACCAGTGGAACAGGGGGCGATCAGCCCCAGCATTTT.

The rearrangement joins TRBV5-4 to TRBJ2-7; 13 bases line up with TRBD2. Trimming removed 0 bases from V and 7 bases from J; junction bases left unmatched: 4. Germline V gene data show CDR1 as SGHNT and CDR2 as YYREEE (reference sequence). This CDR3 comprises 15 residues. The CDR3 nucleotides read TGTGCCAGCAGCTTGGGGACTAGCGGGAGTCGGGAGCAGTACTTC. Encoded protein: CASSLGTSGSREQYF. Supplemented by reference TRBV5-4 and TRBJ2-7, the full variable domain reads ETGVTQSPTHLIKTRGQQVTLRCSSQSGHNTVSWYQQALGQGPQFIFQYYREEENGRGNFPPRFSGLQFPNYSSELNVNALELDDSALYLCASSLGTSGSREQYFGPGTRLTVT.

This clonotype showed up just once. V gene TRBV2 combines with J gene TRBJ2-2; TRBD2 matches 8 bases. Germline trimming cut 5 bases from V and 4 bases from J; bases unmatched to any gene: 9. This CDR3 spans 16 amino acids. Germline-derived CDR1 and CDR2 are SNHLY and FYNNEI. The CDR3 region is CASSPRGSGITGELFF. The CDR3 nucleotides read TGTGCCAGCAGTCCCCGGGGTAGCGGGATCACCGGGGAGCTGTTTTTT. The variable domain in full, with the rest retrieved from reference TRBV2 and TRBJ2-2, is EPEVTQTPSHQVTQMGQEVILRCVPISNHLYFYWYRQILGQKVEFLVSFYNNEISEKSEIFDDQFSVERPDGSNFTLKIRSTKLEDSAMYFCASSPRGSGITGELFFGEGSRLTVL.

This clonotype was observed a few times. A much larger clone lies one base from this, so it may be a read error. The chain combines TRBV12-3 or TRBV12-4 with TRBJ2-7; 8 nucleotides align to TRBD1. The CDR3 is made up of 14 amino acids. CDR3 coding DNA: TGTGCCAGCAGTAAGGACAGGGTTTCCTACGGGCAGTACTTC. Protein product: CASSKDRVSYGQYF.

This clonotype was recorded at least ten times. The J gene is TRBJ2-5, the V gene TRBV10-3; TRBD1 matches 7 bases. Per the germline V gene, CDR1 is ENHRY and CDR2 is SYGVKD. The CDR3 has 14 amino acids. Trimming at V came to 5 bases and at J to 5 bases, leaving 8 bases not matched to a gene. The DNA of the CDR3 is TGTGCCATCAGTCCCGACCCAGGGGGTGAGACCCAGTACTTC. Translating gives CAISPDPGGETQYF.

This clonotype occurred a few times. The chain is built from TRBV20-1 and TRBJ1-2; 7 positions match TRBD1. Germline assignment: CDR1 DFQATT and CDR2 SNEGSKA (reference sequence). The CDR3 runs to 13 residues. V trimming: 3 bases; J trimming: 8 bases; junction bases outside the gene matches: 9. CDR3 bases: TGCAGTGCTAGGAAAGACAGGGACGACGGCTACACCTTC. The encoded protein is CSARKDRDDGYTF.

This clonotype was recorded at least ten times. V gene TRBV2 combines with J gene TRBJ1-2, with 9 bases matching TRBD1. V gave up 6 bases and J gave up 4 bases; unmatched junction bases: 6. The CDR3 spans 14 residues. Germline values: CDR1 SNHLY, CDR2 FYNNEI. The CDR3 DNA follows: TGTGCCAGCAGCCCGGGACAGGGTGGCTATGGCTACACCTTC. This gives the protein CASSPGQGGYGYTF.

The V call is TRBV5-1, the J call TRBJ2-1; D is uncertain. This CDR3 spans 13 amino acids. Trimming pared 0 bases from V and 9 bases from J, leaving 10 bases between. Germline V CDR1 and CDR2: SGHRS, YFSETQ. As DNA, the CDR3 is TGCGCCAGCAGCTTGGTAGTCAGCAGTGAGCAGTTCTTC. Amino acids: CASSLVVSSEQFF.

This clonotype was detected ten times or more. The chain couples TRBV29-1 to TRBJ2-7; no definite D call. V was cut by 8 bases and J by 6 bases, with 5 bases left in between. Germline-derived CDR1 and CDR2 are SQVTM and ANQGSEA. CDR3 length: 8 amino acids. The CDR3 loop is CSWGEQYF. The CDR3 nucleotides read TGCAGCTGGGGCGAGCAGTACTTC.

The genes are TRBV7-8 and TRBJ1-5, with 8 bases matching TRBD1. The V gene's germline CDR1 is SGHVS and CDR2 FQNEAQ. After removal of 0 bases from V and 6 bases from J, the junction contained 1 base not matched to a gene. The length of the CDR3 is 14 residues. CDR3 bases: TGTGCCAGCAGCTTAGCGACAGGGGTTCAGCCCCAGCATTTT. Translating gives CASSLATGVQPQHF.

The J gene is TRBJ2-7, the V gene TRBV27, with D perhaps TRBD1 (5 bases). Deletions cut 2 bases from V and 3 bases from J, with 11 bases between. The CDR3 has 14 residues. The germline V gene encodes CDR1 MNHEY and CDR2 SMNVEV (reference sequence). The CDR3 loop is CASSLSRAGYEQYF. In nucleotides, the CDR3 is TGTGCCAGCAGTTTAAGCAGGGCCGGCTACGAGCAGTACTTC.

Comments on this clonotype: A far larger clone lies a single base away; this is likely a read error. This sequence joins TRBV7-9 and TRBJ2-4; TRBD1 aligns across 12 bases. This CDR3 has 18 residues. Per germline, CDR1 SEHNR and CDR2 FQNEAQ (reference sequence). The CDR3 reads CASSEAPQGQGAKNIQHF. The DNA of the CDR3 is TGTGCCAGCAGTGAAGCGCCCCAGGGACAGGGGGCCAAAAACATTCAGCACTTC.

This clonotype occurred a few times. The V gene is TRBV28, the J gene TRBJ2-1, with D perhaps matching TRBD1 (6 bases). The CDR3 length is 14 residues. The V end lost 3 bases, the J end lost 6 bases, and 12 bases lay between the germline ends. CDR1 MDHEN and CDR2 SYDVKM come from the germline V gene. CDR3 DNA sequence: TGTGCCAGCAGTTTGGGGGTCAGGGGCAATGAGCAGTTCTTC. Its protein is CASSLGVRGNEQFF.

V is TRBV18 and J is TRBJ1-2; the D gene is possibly TRBD1 (5 bases). Germline CDR1 reads KGHSH; CDR2 reads LQKENI. Trimming pared 5 bases from V and 8 bases from J, leaving 15 bases between. This CDR3 is built from 13 residues. The CDR3 coding sequence is TGTGCCAGCTCATCCGACAGTCAAGGAGGCTACACCTTC. Translated: CASSSDSQGGYTF.

The chain combines TRBV7-9 with TRBJ1-5, with 10 bases matching TRBD1. The germline gives CDR1 SEHNR, CDR2 FQNEAQ (reference sequence). V lost 5 bases and J lost 4; bases outside the gene matches: 5. The CDR3 extends over 15 amino acids. CDR3 nucleotides: TGTGCCAGCAGCCCCGGACAGGGGGAAAATCAGCCCCAGCATTTT. Translation gives CASSPGQGENQPQHF.

CDR3 amino acids: CASSWAGDHAYEQYF. CDR3 DNA sequence: TGTGCCAGCAGTTGGGCCGGGGATCATGCCTACGAGCAGTACTTC. This rearrangement joins TRBV27 to TRBJ2-7; possibly TRBD2 for D (5 bases). The V gene's germline CDR1 is MNHEY and CDR2 SMNVEV (reference sequence). This CDR3 has 15 amino acids. The ends were cut back, 4 bases at V and 2 bases at J, with 15 bases in the middle.

The sample holds many counts of this clonotype. This chain links TRBV20-1 with TRBJ2-5, with TRBD2 matching over 13 bases. This CDR3 is built from 17 residues. After removal of 5 bases from V and 7 bases from J, the junction contained 16 bases not matched to a gene. Germline CDR1 and CDR2: DFQATT and SNEGSKA (reference sequence). The CDR3 region has the DNA TGCAGTGCTGAGTCCCAATACGCAACTAGCGGGAGGGCGACCCAGTACTTC. Translated, it gives CSAESQYATSGRATQYF.

Many counts were recorded for this clonotype. J is TRBJ1-4 and V is TRBV30, with unresolved D. The CDR3 sequence is 13 residues long. Germline V gene data show CDR1 as GTSNPN and CDR2 as SVGIG (reference sequence). The V and J ends lost 4 bases and 0 bases respectively, with 6 bases between them. In DNA, the CDR3 is TGTGCCTGGACCTATGCAACTAATGAAAAACTGTTTTTT. Residues: CAWTYATNEKLFF.

With respect to this clonotype: The junction departs from the called germline gene at one end, perhaps through a read error. DNA for the CDR3: TGCAGCGTCCTACTAGCGGTCTACAATGAGCGGTTCTTC. Residues: CSVLLAVYNERFF. J is TRBJ2-1 and V is TRBV29-1, with 8 bases identical to TRBD2. The CDR3 has 13 amino acids. Germline V gives CDR1 SQVTM, CDR2 ANQGSEA.

In its sample, this clonotype was seen a few times. The chain couples TRBV7-9 to TRBJ2-7; D call uncertain. Trimming removed 6 bases from V and 4 bases from J, with 16 bases in between. The germline CDR1 and CDR2 sequences are SEHNR and FQNEAQ (reference sequence). The CDR3 is made up of 14 amino acids. The CDR3 loop reads CASSSRSGNYEQYF. CDR3 nucleotides: TGTGCCAGCAGTTCCCGGAGTGGAAATTACGAGCAGTACTTC.

This clonotype occurred a few times. The chain's CDR3 is CASSTSGAAMNQPQHF. In DNA form, the CDR3 reads TGTGCCAGCTCCACCTCTGGGGCAGCAATGAATCAGCCCCAGCATTTT. The chain joins TRBV6-1 to TRBJ1-5, with D possibly being TRBD1 (5 bases). CDR1 and CDR2 from the germline V gene are MNHNS and SASEGT. CDR3 length: 16 amino acids. V was pared by 8 bases and J by 4 bases, with 21 bases between.

This clonotype was counted between two and nine times. This rearrangement joins TRBV4-1 to TRBJ1-6; unclear D gene. V lost 6 bases, J lost 5 bases, and 5 bases lay in between. Germline loops: CDR1 MGHRA, CDR2 YSYEKL. This CDR3 region has 12 residues. CDR3 sequence reads: CASRPDNSPLHF. The CDR3, as DNA: TGCGCCAGCAGACCAGATAATTCACCCCTCCACTTT.